This record covers a single T cell receptor beta chain. The antigen is undetermined. The data were obtained in a study of T cell repertoires in cytomegalovirus infection. Across the whole study: Peptides in the study included HLA-C-restricted and HLA-B-restricted CMV epitopes.

TCRdb recomputed calls from the reads with MiXCR, one row per CDR3 protein. The sample has about 770,000 distinct CDR3 sequences, about 27% seen once; the top ten hold around 13%. The ends were cut back, 1 base at V and 1 base at J, with 10 bases in the middle. Germline-derived CDR1 and CDR2 are SGHVS and FNYEAQ. The CDR3 runs 15 residues. Overall study findings and caveats: Carriers of CMV and the relevant HLA type were discriminated by public TCR beta frequency. The ex vivo response was dominated by HLA-C-restricted CMV-specific TCR beta clonotypes.

This chain links TRBV7-6 with TRBJ1-1; tentative D call: TRBD1 (5 bases). This receptor was identified in a human donor in good health (CMV status not recorded). Some clones in this sample may be carry-over from other donors' samples. Source: cultured CD8+ T cells from PBMCs, taken from culture after CMV antigen stimulation. The CDR3 coding sequence is TGTGCCAGCAGCTTAGGGTGGGGGAAGAACACTGAAGCTTTCTTT. This sequence encodes CASSLGWGKNTEAFF. The variable domain in full, with the rest retrieved from reference TRBV7-6 and TRBJ1-1, is GAGVSQSPRYKVTKRGQDVALRCDPISGHVSLYWYRQALGQGPEFLTYFNYEAQQDKSGLPNDRFSAERPEGSISTLTIQRTEQRDSAMYRCASSLGWGKNTEAFFGQGTRLTVV.